One TCR beta chain is described in this entry. These data originate in a study of blood T cell repertoires in COVID-19. Study-level background: Acute-phase and convalescent COVID-19 samples originated in the United States, Italy and Spain. T cells, B-cell-depleted T cells, or PBMCs provided the cDNA or gDNA that served as material.

CDR1 is SGHRS, CDR2 YFSETQ, per germline. Trimming removed 3 bases from V and 13 bases from J, with 19 bases in between. This CDR3 has 14 residues. Original processing notes: From reference gene primer amplification, estimates of nucleated cell counts were derived. Data came from immunoSEQ multiplex PCR; TCRdb stores just in-frame clones and leaves some out. D and trimming come from the DNA, and the V and J calls and clone size come from that table. The data show 200,000 to 300,000 clones, approximately 89% seen once. Sequencing input: peripheral blood. The receptor was derived from a man in his forties or fifties who had recovered from COVID-19. The V gene is TRBV5-1, the J gene TRBJ1-4, with TRBD1 as a possible D gene (6 bases). CDR3 in DNA: TGCGCCAGCAGCTATCGCCCAGGGGCTGGGGGACTGTTTTTT. Its protein product is CASSYRPGAGGLFF.